Sequencing of this TCR beta chain was carried out in a study of CD8 T cells in ankylosing spondylitis. TCR beta libraries were made by quantitative 5'-RACE with molecular barcodes. TCRdb reanalysed the 5' RACE reads using MiXCR and keeps one entry per CDR3 protein. The top ten hold approximately 13% of the sample, which has some 130,000 distinct CDR3 sequences, approximately 7.4% seen once. The CDR3 contains 15 residues. Per germline, CDR1 SGHNT and CDR2 YYREEE (reference sequence). The V gene lost 4 bases and the J gene lost 0 bases, with 11 bases spanning the gap. To note about this clonotype: Its target is not known.

Study findings and constraints: Prior work had noted some motif variants in reactive arthritis blood and synovial fluid. Matched ankylosing spondylitis synovial fluid reportedly showed significant enrichment of disease-linked clones. Ankylosing spondylitis blood appeared to be characterized by a TCR beta motif of under 10 highly homologous variants.

V is TRBV5-4 and J is TRBJ2-1; D gene ambiguous. The sample was blood, either unsorted or a sorted T cell fraction (not recorded which). This TCR was recovered from a female donor with ankylosing spondylitis or in good health (not recorded which). Written as DNA, the CDR3 is TGTGCCAGCAGCCCAAAGACCAACTCCTACAATGAGCAGTTCTTC. The encoded protein is CASSPKTNSYNEQFF.